Below are 5 T cell receptor beta chains sequenced from a single sample in a study of blood T cell repertoires in COVID-19. Method: immunoSEQ multiplex PCR; TCRdb's copy keeps in-frame clones and lacks some. There are about 150,000 clones in the sample; roughly 82% occur only once, and 9% to 10% lies in the top ten. Sequencing input: peripheral blood. These receptors all come from a woman between 45 and 65 years old with acute or convalescent COVID-19.

V usage is TRBV28 and J usage is TRBJ1-6; unclear D gene. V lost 6 bases to trimming and J lost 7 bases, with 7 bases between them. The CDR3 has 12 amino acids. Germline CDR1 reads MDHEN; CDR2 reads SYDVKM. CDR3 sequence: CASSHTNSPLHF. Written as DNA, the CDR3 is TGTGCCAGCAGCCATACAAATTCACCCCTCCACTTT.

This clone was seen only once. This sequence joins TRBV5-1 and TRBJ1-1; D possibly corresponds to TRBD1 (5 bases). V lost 0 bases and J lost 3, with 12 bases in between. The CDR3 has 15 residues. Germline CDR1 reads SGHRS; CDR2 reads YFSETQ. CDR3 region: CASSLVGEGYTEAFF. In nucleotides, the CDR3 is TGCGCCAGCAGCTTGGTAGGGGAGGGGTACACTGAAGCTTTCTTT. Full variable domain (outside the CDR3, taken from reference TRBV5-1 and TRBJ1-1): KAGVTQTPRYLIKTRGQQVTLSCSPISGHRSVSWYQQTPGQGLQFLFEYFSETQRNKGNFPGRFSGRQFSNSRSEMNVSTLELGDSALYLCASSLVGEGYTEAFFGQGTRLTVV.

The chain joins TRBV18 to TRBJ2-4; a weak D match, TRBD2 (5 bases). CDR3 size: 13 residues. V was pared by 0 bases and J by 8 bases, with 8 bases between. CDR1 is KGHSH, CDR2 LQKENI, per germline. CDR3 coding DNA: TGTGCCAGCTCACCACCGGCCGGGGACATTCAGTACTTC. Protein: CASSPPAGDIQYF.

This clone was picked up one time. The chain employs TRBV1 and TRBJ1-2. TRBV1 is designated a pseudogene. This CDR3 has 14 residues. In DNA form, the CDR3 reads TGCACCAGCAGCCAAGAAGAGGGATACTATGGCTACACCTTC. Encoded protein: CTSSQEEGYYGYTF.

J is TRBJ2-7 and V is TRBV6-6; TRBD1 matches 7 bases. CDR1 and CDR2 (germline): MNHNY, SVGAGI (reference sequence). The junction had 8 bases not matched to a gene; V was cut back by 5 bases and J by 7 bases. The CDR3 length is 13 residues. This chain's CDR3 is CASSTTGRREQYF. As DNA, the CDR3 is TGTGCCAGCAGTACGACAGGGCGGAGGGAGCAGTACTTC.